The next 28 T cell receptor beta chains were all read from a single sample in a study of blood T cell repertoires in COVID-19. The repertoire was sequenced with immunoSEQ multiplex PCR; TCRdb's copy has only in-frame clones and lacks some. This sample has hundreds of thousands of clones; roughly 85% occur once, and the top ten carry about an eighth. The sample consisted of peripheral blood. The receptors were gathered from a woman aged 18-29 years who had recovered from COVID-19.

The V call is TRBV20-1, the J call TRBJ1-1; D remains unclear. V was cut by 6 bases and J by 0 bases, with 5 bases left in between. The CDR3 covers 11 residues. The germline V gene has CDR1 DFQATT and CDR2 SNEGSKA (reference sequence). CDR3 sequence: CSAPLNTEAFF. CDR3 in DNA: TGCAGTGCCCCATTGAACACTGAAGCTTTCTTT.

This clone appeared a single time. This chain connects TRBV19 to TRBJ2-1, with D maybe TRBD2 (5 bases). This CDR3 is built from 15 residues. CDR1 is LNHDA, CDR2 SQIVND, per germline (reference sequence). V lost 5 bases to trimming and J lost 0 bases, with 11 bases between them. CDR3 in DNA: TGTGCCAGTAGTCTCGCTAGCAGCTCCTACAATGAGCAGTTCTTC. This sequence encodes CASSLASSSYNEQFF.

This clone turned up a few times. This chain links TRBV29-1 with TRBJ1-4; unclear D gene. Trimming took 4 bases from V and 8 from J, leaving 14 bases between them. Germline CDR1 and CDR2: SQVTM and ANQGSEA. This CDR3 contains 13 residues. The CDR3 DNA sequence: TGCAGCGTTGGAGACGGGAGCATCGAAAAACTGTTTTTT. Translated: CSVGDGSIEKLFF.

As for this clone: Other DNA sequences in this specimen translate into the identical CDR3. CDR3 protein: CASSYLASSYEQYF. The CDR3 coding sequence is TGTGCCAGCAGTTACCTGGCAAGCTCCTACGAGCAGTACTTC. The V gene is TRBV6-2 or TRBV6-3, the J gene TRBJ2-7; D is unresolved. The V gene's germline CDR1 is MNHEY and CDR2 SVGEGT. V lost 2 bases and J 0 bases, leaving 8 bases between the germline ends. CDR3 length: 14 residues.

This chain connects TRBV28 to TRBJ1-2; D unclear. Germline CDR1 reads MDHEN; CDR2 reads SYDVKM. The CDR3 loop spans 14 amino acids. V dropped 6 bases and J dropped 3 bases, with 14 bases sitting between them. CDR3 sequence reads: CASSPGGWDYGYTF. The CDR3 coding sequence is TGTGCCAGCAGCCCCGGAGGGTGGGACTATGGCTACACCTTC.

The chain couples TRBV5-1 to TRBJ1-2; D is unclear. The V end was cut by 4 bases, the J end by 4 bases, with 11 bases between. The germline V gene encodes CDR1 SGHRS and CDR2 YFSETQ. The CDR3 has 13 amino acids. The CDR3 is CASSQESGYGYTF. The DNA of the CDR3 is TGCGCCAGCAGCCAAGAATCAGGCTATGGCTACACCTTC.

The J gene is TRBJ2-1, the V gene TRBV6-5; unclear D gene. The germline CDR1 and CDR2 sequences are MNHEY and SVGAGI. Trimming stripped 2 bases from V and 7 bases from J, with 9 bases between. This CDR3 spans 13 amino acids. The CDR3 protein is CASSYGSSNEQFF. In DNA, the CDR3 is TGTGCCAGCAGTTACGGGTCTAGTAATGAGCAGTTCTTC.

The rearrangement joins TRBV15 to TRBJ1-5; D is uncertain. V was clipped by 2 bases and J by 5 bases, with 10 bases between them. The CDR3 spans 14 residues. Germline CDR1 LNHNV, CDR2 YYDKDF (reference sequence). The CDR3 nucleotides read TGTGCCACCAGCAGACAGGTGCGCGATCAGCCCCAGCATTTT. Protein: CATSRQVRDQPQHF.

This clone was picked up a small number of times. The chain uses TRBV6-2 or TRBV6-3 and TRBJ2-5; D may be TRBD2 (6 bases). Trimming stripped 6 bases from V and 4 bases from J, with 12 bases between. Germline assignment: CDR1 MNHEY and CDR2 SVGEGT. CDR3 size: 13 residues. The CDR3 is CASSVTSPETQYF. The CDR3 nucleotides are TGTGCCAGCAGCGTGACTAGTCCAGAGACCCAGTACTTC.

This chain connects TRBV24-1 to TRBJ2-1; 7 bases align to TRBD2. Germline trimming cut 9 bases from V and 9 bases from J; bases unmatched to any gene: 22. CDR3 length equals 17 residues. Germline V gene sequence: CDR1 KGHDR, CDR2 SFDVKD. The DNA of the CDR3 is TGTGCCACCGCCCCCGCCGACTATGCGGGAGTGGGATTTGAGCAGTTCTTC. This gives the protein CATAPADYAGVGFEQFF.

V gene TRBV6-5 combines with J gene TRBJ2-7; the D gene is possibly TRBD2 (5 bases). Per the germline V gene, CDR1 is MNHEY and CDR2 is SVGAGI. This CDR3 is 14 amino acids long. V was pared by 7 bases and J by 2 bases, with 15 bases between. Here the CDR3 reads CASIQRQEAYEQYF. The CDR3 DNA reads TGTGCCAGCATCCAACGGCAGGAGGCCTACGAGCAGTACTTC.

This chain connects TRBV19 to TRBJ2-5, with D possibly being TRBD2 (5 bases). The CDR3 covers 14 residues. Trimming left V 7 bases short and J 5 bases short, with 17 bases between. From germline, CDR1 is LNHDA and CDR2 SQIVND (reference sequence). This CDR3 is CASTAPGEGETQYF. CDR3 DNA: TGTGCCAGTACCGCCCCCGGGGAAGGGGAGACCCAGTACTTC.

The chain couples TRBV19 to TRBJ1-1; a weak D match, TRBD1 (5 bases). V dropped 7 bases and J dropped 4 bases, with 16 bases sitting between them. The length of the CDR3 is 14 residues. Looked up from germline, CDR1 is LNHDA and CDR2 is SQIVND (reference sequence). This chain's CDR3 is CASTLYSGVTEAFF. For the CDR3, the DNA is TGTGCCAGTACCTTATACTCGGGGGTCACTGAAGCTTTCTTT.

The chain recombines TRBV14 with TRBJ2-5; 7 nucleotides line up with TRBD1. The CDR3 loop spans 17 amino acids. Trimming at V came to 0 bases and at J to 3 bases, leaving 10 bases not matched to a gene. In germline, CDR1 is SGHDN, CDR2 FVKESK. CDR3 in amino acids: CASSQDQKNRGEETQYF. The CDR3 DNA sequence: TGTGCCAGCAGCCAAGATCAGAAGAACAGGGGAGAAGAGACCCAGTACTTC. Full variable domain (rest looked up from reference TRBV14 and TRBJ2-5): EAGVTQFPSHSVIEKGQTVTLRCDPISGHDNLYWYRRVMGKEIKFLLHFVKESKQDESGMPNNRFLAERTGGTYSTLKVQPAELEDSGVYFCASSQDQKNRGEETQYFGPGTRLLVL.

This chain connects TRBV6-5 to TRBJ1-2; the D gene is possibly TRBD1 (5 bases). The CDR3 contains 11 residues. Germline CDR1 and CDR2: MNHEY and SVGAGI. V was clipped by 5 bases and J by 6 bases, with 7 bases between them. The CDR3 DNA sequence: TGTGCCAGCAGTAAGGGGAATGGCTACACCTTC. This codes for CASSKGNGYTF.

The chain recombines TRBV12-5 with TRBJ1-5; D is unclear. In germline, CDR1 is LGHNT, CDR2 FRNRAP. There are 13 residues in the CDR3. V was clipped by 2 bases and J by 7 bases, with 9 bases between them. The CDR3 DNA reads TGTGCTAGTGGTTTGAATGTCTTGCAGCCCCAGCATTTT. This sequence encodes CASGLNVLQPQHF.

This clone was detected once. The chain recombines TRBV6-1 with TRBJ1-2; no reliable D call. With 3 bases removed from V and 2 bases from J, the gap between germline ends came to 10 bases. Per the germline V gene, CDR1 is MNHNS and CDR2 is SASEGT. The CDR3 loop spans 14 amino acids. The CDR3 nucleotides read TGTGCCAGCAGTGAGTTTAACGAGAACTATGGCTACACCTTC. Protein: CASSEFNENYGYTF.

The genes are TRBV3-1 (or the pseudogene TRBV3-2) and TRBJ2-7; D unclear. Germline V gene lookup returns CDR1 LGHDT and CDR2 YNNKEL (reference sequence). This CDR3 spans 15 amino acids. V was clipped by 1 base and J by 2 bases, with 12 bases between them. CDR3 residues: CASSQGATTAYEQYF. CDR3 sequence (DNA): TGTGCCAGCAGCCAAGGGGCCACGACCGCCTACGAGCAGTACTTC.

The chain recombines TRBV27 with TRBJ1-2; 7 bases line up with TRBD1. The CDR3 loop spans 16 amino acids. The trim removed 5 bases at V and 2 bases at J, leaving 11 bases unmatched. CDR1 MNHEY and CDR2 SMNVEV come from the germline V gene (reference sequence). The CDR3 DNA reads as TGTGCCAGCAGTCCCTGGACAGGACTGGGGAACTATGGCTACACCTTC. Residues: CASSPWTGLGNYGYTF.

The chain employs TRBV4-2 and TRBJ2-3; a possible D gene is TRBD2 (6 bases). The CDR3 extends over 16 amino acids. The germline V gene encodes CDR1 LGHNA and CDR2 YNFKEQ. Trimming pared 1 base from V and 2 bases from J, leaving 13 bases between. The CDR3 DNA reads TGTGCCAGCAGCCAAGCCACTAGGGGACTCACAGATACGCAGTATTTT. Translated: CASSQATRGLTDTQYF.

V is TRBV5-6 and J is TRBJ2-1; no clear D gene. CDR1 SGHDT and CDR2 YYEEEE come from the germline V gene. The CDR3 is 13 amino acids. Trimming removed 2 bases from V and 5 bases from J, with 8 bases in between. CDR3 amino acids: CASSFRVHNEQFF. CDR3 coding DNA: TGTGCCAGCAGCTTCCGGGTGCACAATGAGCAGTTCTTC.

This chain links TRBV3-1 (or the pseudogene TRBV3-2) with TRBJ1-6; D uncertain. Germline CDR1 and CDR2: LGHDT and YNNKEL (reference sequence). The CDR3 is 13 amino acids. V was shortened by 1 base and J by 10 bases, with 8 bases between the two germline ends. The CDR3 nucleotides read TGTGCCAGCAGCCAAGTGAGTCGGTCACCCCTCCACTTT. Its translation is CASSQVSRSPLHF.

The rearrangement uses TRBV18 and TRBJ1-3, with 7 nucleotides matching TRBD1. Trimming cost V 6 bases and J 2 bases; bases outside gene matches: 7. Germline lookup yields CDR1 KGHSH and CDR2 LQKENI. This CDR3 has 15 residues. CDR3 sequence: CASSLEGGAGNTIYF. In DNA, the CDR3 is TGTGCCAGCTCGCTCGAAGGGGGCGCTGGAAACACCATATATTTT.

This clone was seen a few times. V usage is TRBV4-1 and J usage is TRBJ2-7; 8 nucleotides match TRBD1. Trimming at V came to 7 bases and at J to 3 bases, leaving 11 bases not matched to a gene. CDR1 and CDR2 from the germline V gene are MGHRA and YSYEKL. The CDR3 covers 15 residues. CDR3 sequence: CASISGQGRIYEQYF. The CDR3 bases are TGCGCCAGCATCTCCGGACAGGGAAGGATCTACGAGCAGTACTTC.

The chain joins TRBV9 to TRBJ1-2, with no clear D. Trimming cost V 3 bases and J 2 bases, with 11 bases left between them. Per the germline V gene, CDR1 is SGDLS and CDR2 is YYNGEE. The length of the CDR3 is 14 residues. The chain's CDR3 is CASSARTENYGYTF. The CDR3 DNA is TGTGCCAGCAGCGCTAGGACTGAGAACTATGGCTACACCTTC.

V and J are TRBV9 and TRBJ2-2; 9 bases map to TRBD2. V lost 0 bases to trimming and J lost 5 bases; unmatched junction nucleotides: 8. Per the germline V gene, CDR1 is SGDLS and CDR2 is YYNGEE. This CDR3 is 17 amino acids long. DNA for the CDR3: TGTGCCAGCAGCGTAGGGTTACTAGCGGGCTTTACCGGGGAGCTGTTTTTT. Residues: CASSVGLLAGFTGELFF.

The V gene is TRBV4-3, the J gene TRBJ1-6, with D perhaps TRBD1 (5 bases). The CDR3 has 18 amino acids. With 0 bases removed from V and 8 bases from J, the gap between germline ends came to 20 bases. Per the germline V gene, CDR1 is LGHNA and CDR2 is YSLEER. Written as DNA, the CDR3 is TGCGCCAGCAGCCAAGATTCCAGTTTGTGGGGCGGATATTCACCCCTCCACTTT. Translated: CASSQDSSLWGGYSPLHF.

The gene calls are TRBV27 and TRBJ2-7, with 14 bases that match TRBD2. CDR3 length: 16 amino acids. J gave up 6 bases and V 4 bases, and 8 bases lay outside the gene matches. Germline V gene data show CDR1 as MNHEY and CDR2 as SMNVEV (reference sequence). The CDR3 sequence: CASSSLGTSGSSEQYF. In DNA form, the CDR3 reads TGTGCCAGCAGTTCCCTCGGGACTAGCGGGAGTAGCGAGCAGTACTTC.